These 10 T cell receptor beta chains originate from one sample sequenced in a study of blood T cell repertoires in COVID-19. The method was immunoSEQ multiplex PCR; TCRdb's version includes in-frame clones alone and lacks a portion of them. The data show about 130,000 clones, roughly 80% seen once. What was sequenced was peripheral blood. These receptors were collected from a woman at least 80 years old with acute or convalescent COVID-19.

The V and J genes are TRBV7-2 and TRBJ2-2; 10 bases fit TRBD1. V shed 2 bases, J shed 4 bases, and the junction held 4 bases outside the gene matches. Germline V gene data show CDR1 as SGHTA and CDR2 as FQGNSA. The CDR3 length is 16 residues. The CDR3 DNA is TGTGCCAGCAGCTTATACGGGACAGGGGTCACCGGGGAGCTGTTTTTT. Translation gives CASSLYGTGVTGELFF.

The J gene is TRBJ2-1, the V gene TRBV4-2; TRBD1 might be the D (6 bases). Trimming pared 4 bases from V and 8 bases from J, leaving 18 bases between. The germline V gene has CDR1 LGHNA and CDR2 YNFKEQ. The CDR3 has 15 amino acids. CDR3 nucleotides: TGTGCCAGCAGCCCCCGAGGGGGTGTTGGGGATGAGCAGTTCTTC. Protein product: CASSPRGGVGDEQFF.

This clone has only one observation. The chain combines TRBV18 with TRBJ2-3, with a tentative D call TRBD2 (6 bases). This CDR3 has 14 amino acids. V dropped 4 bases and J dropped 0 bases, with 8 bases sitting between them. Germline V gene lookup returns CDR1 KGHSH and CDR2 LQKENI. CDR3 loop: CASSHGTSTDTQYF. The CDR3 DNA follows: TGTGCCAGCTCACACGGGACTAGCACAGATACGCAGTATTTT. The full variable domain, rest sourced from reference TRBV18 and TRBJ2-3, is NAGVMQNPRHLVRRRGQEARLRCSPMKGHSHVYWYRQLPEEGLKFMVYLQKENIIDESGMPKERFSAEFPKEGPSILRIQQVVRGDSAAYFCASSHGTSTDTQYFGPGTRLTVL.

The genes are TRBV10-3 and TRBJ1-1, with no clear D. Trimming left V 4 bases short and J 6 bases short, with 12 bases between. Germline CDR1 ENHRY, CDR2 SYGVKD. The CDR3 runs 13 residues. As DNA, the CDR3 is TGTGCCATCAGTGTTATATCGGGATCTGAAGCTTTCTTT. Protein sequence: CAISVISGSEAFF.

V gene TRBV13 combines with J gene TRBJ2-2, with 11 bases that match TRBD2. The CDR3 has 16 residues. V gave up 2 bases and J gave up 7 bases; unmatched junction bases: 6. The germline V gene has CDR1 PRHDT and CDR2 FYEKMQ (reference sequence). CDR3 in amino acids: CASSLLAGGKNGELFF. As DNA, the CDR3 is TGTGCCAGCAGCTTACTAGCGGGGGGCAAGAACGGGGAGCTGTTTTTT. Supplemented by reference TRBV13 and TRBJ2-2, the full variable domain reads AAGVIQSPRHLIKEKRETATLKCYPIPRHDTVYWYQQGPGQDPQFLISFYEKMQSDKGSIPDRFSAQQFSDYHSELNMSSLELGDSALYFCASSLLAGGKNGELFFGEGSRLTVL.

The V and J genes are TRBV30 and TRBJ1-1; 7 bases are a match to TRBD1. CDR3 length: 12 residues. Germline V CDR1 and CDR2: GTSNPN, SVGIG (reference sequence). V was clipped by 2 bases and J by 10 bases; unmatched bases: 7. Here the CDR3 reads CAWSLDSGGAFF. CDR3 DNA sequence: TGTGCCTGGAGTCTCGACTCAGGGGGAGCTTTCTTT.

V usage is TRBV11-2 and J usage is TRBJ2-7; 7 positions agree with TRBD2. Trimming cost V 1 base and J 2 bases; bases outside gene matches: 2. CDR1 is SGHAT, CDR2 FQNNGV, per germline. The CDR3 runs 14 residues. The CDR3 reads CASSLGLAAYEQYF. CDR3 in DNA: TGTGCCAGCAGCTTAGGGCTAGCGGCCTACGAGCAGTACTTC.

The chain couples TRBV5-1 to TRBJ2-5; tentatively, D is TRBD2 (5 bases). With 2 bases removed from V and 5 bases from J, the gap between germline ends came to 10 bases. Germline CDR1 SGHRS, CDR2 YFSETQ. CDR3 length equals 13 residues. Here the CDR3 DNA reads TGCGCCAGCAGCTTCGGGGATCGGGAGACCCAGTACTTC. Translation gives CASSFGDRETQYF.

To note about this clone: An end of the junction differs from the germline gene, which may be a read error. The chain uses TRBV3-1 (or the pseudogene TRBV3-2) and TRBJ1-2, with 7 bases lining up with TRBD1. Germline V CDR1 and CDR2: LGHDT, YNNKEL (reference sequence). The CDR3 spans 12 residues. This chain's CDR3 is CASSQPTGNLAF. CDR3 bases: TGTGCCAGCAGCCAACCGACAGGGAATCTCGCCTTC.

CDR3 amino acids: CASSSRTGGGEKLFF. Here the CDR3 DNA reads TGTGCCAGCAGCTCGCGAACAGGGGGCGGCGAAAAACTGTTTTTT. This chain connects TRBV5-6 to TRBJ1-4, with 9 bases lining up with TRBD1. CDR1 SGHDT and CDR2 YYEEEE come from the germline V gene. With V trimmed by 3 bases and J by 8 bases, 8 bases remained unmatched. The CDR3 contains 15 residues.